What follows are 15 T cell receptor beta chains derived from one specimen sequenced in a study of blood T cell repertoires in COVID-19. Sequenced by immunoSEQ multiplex PCR; TCRdb stores in-frame clones only, minus some. In the table there are about 88,000 clones, over 75% of which are singletons. Sequencing input: peripheral blood. The origin of the receptors is a woman of 80 years or more with acute or convalescent COVID-19.

This clone was found once. This chain's CDR3 is CASSFRIPYGYTF. The CDR3 nucleotides are TGTGCCAGCAGTTTCAGGATACCCTATGGCTACACCTTC. The chain is built from TRBV12-3 or TRBV12-4 and TRBJ1-2; D not certain. The length of the CDR3 is 13 residues. V lost 3 bases to trimming and J lost 4 bases, with 9 bases between them.

The gene calls are TRBV19 and TRBJ2-6; 7 bases agree with TRBD1. Trimming took 7 bases from V and 1 from J; bases not matched to a gene: 7. The CDR3 extends over 16 amino acids. CDR1 and CDR2 (germline): LNHDA, SQIVND (reference sequence). The CDR3 coding sequence is TGTGCCAGTACCCAAGAGGGGGCGTCTGGGGCCAACGTCCTGACTTTC. It yields the protein CASTQEGASGANVLTF.

The CDR3 DNA is TGTGCCAGCAGTCCTCGGACAGGGGGGACACCCCTCCACTTT. It yields the protein CASSPRTGGTPLHF. The J gene is TRBJ1-6, the V gene TRBV28; 10 nucleotides align to TRBD1. Per the germline V gene, CDR1 is MDHEN and CDR2 is SYDVKM. V dropped 5 bases and J dropped 11; count of bases not matched to a gene: 6. The CDR3 spans 14 residues.

This chain links TRBV6-2 or TRBV6-3 with TRBJ2-7, with unresolved D. The V and J ends lost 5 bases and 2 bases respectively, with 4 bases between them. Germline loops: CDR1 MNHEY, CDR2 SVGEGT. This CDR3 contains 11 residues. The CDR3 here is CASSQTYEQYF. The CDR3 bases are TGTGCCAGCAGTCAAACCTACGAGCAGTACTTC.

This chain joins TRBV18 and TRBJ2-3, with a tentative D call TRBD1 (5 bases). The CDR3 is 15 amino acids. The ends were cut back, 4 bases at V and 5 bases at J, with 16 bases in the middle. CDR1 and CDR2 from the germline V gene are KGHSH and LQKENI. The CDR3 bases are TGTGCCAGCTCACTTCGCGTACAGGCGCAAGATACGCAGTATTTT. Translation: CASSLRVQAQDTQYF. Drawing the rest from reference TRBV18 and TRBJ2-3, the complete variable domain is NAGVMQNPRHLVRRRGQEARLRCSPMKGHSHVYWYRQLPEEGLKFMVYLQKENIIDESGMPKERFSAEFPKEGPSILRIQQVVRGDSAAYFCASSLRVQAQDTQYFGPGTRLTVL.

The V gene is TRBV5-1, the J gene TRBJ2-3; 8 bases fit TRBD2. Per germline, CDR1 SGHRS and CDR2 YFSETQ. CDR3 length: 15 amino acids. The V and J ends lost 4 bases and 1 base, in that order; junction bases with no gene match: 5. CDR3 in amino acids: CASSRGGPGTDTQYF. Written as DNA, the CDR3 is TGCGCCAGCAGCCGGGGGGGGCCGGGCACAGATACGCAGTATTTT.

This clone occurred a few times. The chain has TRBV28 and TRBJ1-1; 9 bases are shared with TRBD1. The CDR3 has 16 amino acids. CDR1 MDHEN and CDR2 SYDVKM come from the germline V gene. V was clipped by 3 bases and J by 7 bases; unmatched bases: 12. The CDR3, as DNA: TGTGCCAGCAGTTTCAACAGGGGGCGAGGGAACTATGAAGCTTTCTTT. Protein product: CASSFNRGRGNYEAFF. Using reference TRBV28 and TRBJ1-1 for the parts outside the CDR3, the full variable domain is DVKVTQSSRYLVKRTGEKVFLECVQDMDHENMFWYRQDPGLGLRLIYFSYDVKMKEKGDIPEGYSVSREKKERFSLILESASTNQTSMYLCASSFNRGRGNYEAFFGQGTRLTVV.

The V gene is TRBV20-1, the J gene TRBJ1-2; D remains unclear. The CDR3 is 9 amino acids. The germline CDR1 and CDR2 sequences are DFQATT and SNEGSKA (reference sequence). V lost 6 bases, J lost 8 bases, and 7 bases lay in between. The CDR3 nucleotides are TGCAGTGCGCCTCAGGGCTACACCTTC. Amino acid sequence: CSAPQGYTF.

The chain employs TRBV12-2 and TRBJ2-1; TRBD2 is the table's D call and was not checked against the DNA. TRBV12-2 is termed a pseudogene. This CDR3 is 20 amino acids long. CDR3 amino acids: CASRLAIWTSGWGRDNEQFF. The CDR3 region has the DNA TGTGCAAGTCGCTTAGCGATCTGGACTAGCGGGTGGGGCCGGGACAATGAGCAGTTCTTC.

The CDR3 bases are TGTGCCTGGAGCGCCACAAGGGGCAATTCACCCCTCCACTTT. This encodes CAWSATRGNSPLHF. The chain couples TRBV30 to TRBJ1-6; tentatively, D is TRBD1 (5 bases). The CDR3 consists of 14 residues. The germline V gene has CDR1 GTSNPN and CDR2 SVGIG (reference sequence). With 3 bases removed from V and 7 bases from J, the gap between germline ends came to 13 bases.

The V gene is TRBV7-8, the J gene TRBJ1-5, with D unresolved. The V gene's germline CDR1 is SGHVS and CDR2 FQNEAQ. This CDR3 has 13 amino acids. V lost 1 base, J lost 6 bases, and 7 bases lay in between. DNA for the CDR3: TGTGCCAGCAGCTTAGACCGGGGTCAGCCCCAGCATTTT. It translates to CASSLDRGQPQHF.

V is TRBV7-9 and J is TRBJ2-2; the D gene is possibly TRBD2 (5 bases). V lost 5 bases, J lost 4 bases, and 17 bases lay in between. Germline assignment: CDR1 SEHNR and CDR2 FQNEAQ (reference sequence). This CDR3 contains 16 residues. CDR3: CASSPLAPRGTGELFF. CDR3 DNA sequence: TGTGCCAGCAGCCCCCTAGCTCCTCGGGGCACCGGGGAGCTGTTTTTT.

The chain joins TRBV4-1 to TRBJ2-7, with 12 nucleotides matching TRBD2. The CDR3 has 16 amino acids. The V and J ends lost 0 bases and 12 bases, in that order; junction bases with no gene match: 12. Per the germline V gene, CDR1 is MGHRA and CDR2 is YSYEKL. CDR3 sequence: CASSQDRSSGRAWPYF. DNA of the CDR3: TGCGCCAGCAGCCAAGATCGGTCTAGCGGGAGGGCTTGGCCGTACTTC.

The CDR3: CASGRPQGAHGYTF. The DNA for the CDR3 is TGTGCCAGCGGACGACCTCAGGGGGCACATGGCTACACCTTC. The chain recombines TRBV28 with TRBJ1-2; 8 bases align to TRBD1. The germline gives CDR1 MDHEN, CDR2 SYDVKM. This CDR3 region has 14 residues. The trim removed 8 bases at V and 6 bases at J, leaving 11 bases unmatched.

The chain has TRBV6-5 and TRBJ2-7; D is possibly TRBD1 (6 bases). Germline values: CDR1 MNHEY, CDR2 SVGAGI. The CDR3 contains 15 residues. V shed 2 bases and J shed 1 base, with 12 bases lying between them. The CDR3 here is CASSYNRAISYEQYF. CDR3 DNA: TGTGCCAGCAGTTACAACAGGGCCATATCCTACGAGCAGTACTTC.